This TCR beta chain was recovered during a study of T cells in Graves' hyperthyroidism and ophthalmopathy. Patients with uncontrolled infections, other autoimmune diseases, pregnancy or lactation were excluded. Regions amplified from RNA transcripts were the TCR beta CDR3 regions. The primer set for the first-round RT-PCR of the TCR CDR3 was HTBI. TCRdb fed the multiplex PCR reads into MiXCR, producing one record per CDR3 protein. The top ten hold approximately 6.4% of the sample, which has 500,000 to 750,000 distinct CDR3 sequences, about 14% seen once. V lost 4 bases to trimming and J lost 1 base, with 15 bases between them. Germline V gene sequence: CDR1 SGHVS, CDR2 FQNEAQ. This CDR3 is 16 amino acids long.

This rearrangement joins TRBV7-8 to TRBJ2-3, with D possibly TRBD2 on 6 matching bases. This TCR derives from a young woman with Graves' ophthalmopathy. The specimen sequenced was blood. The CDR3 loop is CASSSGTLARTDTQYF. The CDR3 region has the DNA TGTGCCAGCAGCTCTGGGACTCTAGCGCGCACAGATACGCAGTATTTT. The full variable domain, in which reference TRBV7-8 and TRBJ2-3 provide the parts outside the CDR3, is GAGVSQSPRYKVAKRGQDVALRCDPISGHVSLFWYQQALGQGPEFLTYFQNEAQLDKSGLPSDRFFAERPEGSVSTLKIQRTQQEDSAVYLCASSSGTLARTDTQYFGPGTRLTVL.